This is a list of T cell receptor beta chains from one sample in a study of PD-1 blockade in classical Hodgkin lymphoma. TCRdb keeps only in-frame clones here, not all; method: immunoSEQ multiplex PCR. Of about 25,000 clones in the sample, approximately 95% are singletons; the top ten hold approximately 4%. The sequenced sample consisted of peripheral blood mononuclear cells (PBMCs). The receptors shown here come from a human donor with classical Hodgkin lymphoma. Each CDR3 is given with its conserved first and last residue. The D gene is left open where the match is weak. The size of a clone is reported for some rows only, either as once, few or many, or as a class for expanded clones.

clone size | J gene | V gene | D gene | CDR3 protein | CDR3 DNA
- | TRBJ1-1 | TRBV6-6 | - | CASSYGEWTEAFF | TGTGCCAGCAGTTACGGGGAATGGACTGAAGCTTTCTTT
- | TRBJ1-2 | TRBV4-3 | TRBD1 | CASSQGGRGRANYGYTF | TGCGCCAGCAGCCAAGGGGGCAGGGGGCGCGCCAACTATGGCTACACCTTC
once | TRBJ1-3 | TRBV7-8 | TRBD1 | CASSPRGQGSGNTIYF | TGTGCCAGCAGCCCCCGAGGACAGGGCTCTGGAAACACCATATATTTT
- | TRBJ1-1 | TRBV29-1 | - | CSAGPGNDMNTEAFF | TGCAGCGCGGGTCCGGGTAACGACATGAACACTGAAGCTTTCTTT
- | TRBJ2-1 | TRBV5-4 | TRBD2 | CASSRPGGSYNEQFF | TGTGCCAGCAGCCGACCGGGGGGCTCCTACAATGAGCAGTTCTTC
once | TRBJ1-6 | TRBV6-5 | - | CASSYEAYNSPLHF | TGTGCCAGCAGTTACGAGGCGTATAATTCACCCCTCCACTTT
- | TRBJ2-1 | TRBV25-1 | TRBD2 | CASSKLAATGNEQFF | TGTGCCAGCAGTAAACTAGCGGCTACCGGCAATGAGCAGTTCTTC
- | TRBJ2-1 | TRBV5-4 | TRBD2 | CASTKVGGRAINEQFF | TGTGCCAGCACTAAGGTGGGCGGGAGGGCCATCAATGAGCAGTTCTTC
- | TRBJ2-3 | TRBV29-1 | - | CSVARGRTDTQYF | TGCAGCGTTGCCCGGGGGAGAACAGATACGCAGTATTTT
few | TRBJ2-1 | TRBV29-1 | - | CSVGQGYNEQFF | TGCAGCGTTGGTCAGGGGTACAATGAGCAGTTCTTC
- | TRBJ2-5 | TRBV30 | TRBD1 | CAWSLGTGFGETQYF | TGTGCCTGGAGTCTCGGGACAGGGTTCGGAGAGACCCAGTACTTC
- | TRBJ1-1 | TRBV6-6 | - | CASTRRIGGEAFF | TGTGCCAGCACCCGGAGGATTGGGGGTGAAGCTTTCTTT
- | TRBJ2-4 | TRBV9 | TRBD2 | CASSDGTIKNIQYF | TGTGCCAGCAGCGATGGGACTATAAAAAACATTCAGTACTTC
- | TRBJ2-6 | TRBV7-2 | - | CASSETGTRTLSGANVLTF | TGTGCCAGCAGCGAAACCGGGACACGAACTCTCTCTGGGGCCAACGTCCTGACTTTC
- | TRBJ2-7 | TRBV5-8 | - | CASSLAGEQYF | TGTGCCAGCAGCTTGGCGGGGGAGCAGTACTTC
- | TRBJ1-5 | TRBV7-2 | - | CASSFALAYGQPQHF | TGTGCCAGCAGCTTCGCCTTAGCTTACGGTCAGCCCCAGCATTTT
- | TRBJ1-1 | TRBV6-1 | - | CASKGQVNTEAFF | TGTGCCAGCAAGGGCCAGGTGAACACTGAAGCTTTCTTT
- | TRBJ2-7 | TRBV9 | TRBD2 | CASSASGRTHEQYF | TGTGCCAGCAGCGCTAGCGGGAGAACCCACGAGCAGTACTTC
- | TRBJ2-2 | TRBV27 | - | CASSLSLNTGELFF | TGTGCCAGCAGTTTGTCGCTAAACACCGGGGAGCTGTTTTTT
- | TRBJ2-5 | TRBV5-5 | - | CASSLSTGSRTQYF | TGTGCCAGCAGCTTGAGCACCGGGAGTAGGACCCAGTACTTC
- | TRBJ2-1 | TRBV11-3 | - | CASSQYNEQFF | TGTGCCAGCAGCCAATACAATGAGCAGTTCTTC
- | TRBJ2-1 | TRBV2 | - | CASRMTAVDNEQFF | TGTGCCAGCAGAATGACAGCGGTTGACAATGAGCAGTTCTTC
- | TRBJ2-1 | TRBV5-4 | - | CASRTLKSSYNEQFF | TGTGCCAGCCGGACTCTAAAGAGCTCCTACAATGAGCAGTTCTTC
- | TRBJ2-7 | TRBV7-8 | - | CASSFEPYEQYF | TGTGCCAGCAGCTTCGAACCCTACGAGCAGTACTTC
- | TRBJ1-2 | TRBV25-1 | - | CASSGPVLWNYGYTF | TGTGCCAGCAGTGGTCCGGTACTCTGGAACTATGGCTACACCTTC
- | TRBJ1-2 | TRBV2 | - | CASISGRGSGYTF | TGTGCCAGCATCTCCGGAAGGGGGAGCGGCTACACCTTC